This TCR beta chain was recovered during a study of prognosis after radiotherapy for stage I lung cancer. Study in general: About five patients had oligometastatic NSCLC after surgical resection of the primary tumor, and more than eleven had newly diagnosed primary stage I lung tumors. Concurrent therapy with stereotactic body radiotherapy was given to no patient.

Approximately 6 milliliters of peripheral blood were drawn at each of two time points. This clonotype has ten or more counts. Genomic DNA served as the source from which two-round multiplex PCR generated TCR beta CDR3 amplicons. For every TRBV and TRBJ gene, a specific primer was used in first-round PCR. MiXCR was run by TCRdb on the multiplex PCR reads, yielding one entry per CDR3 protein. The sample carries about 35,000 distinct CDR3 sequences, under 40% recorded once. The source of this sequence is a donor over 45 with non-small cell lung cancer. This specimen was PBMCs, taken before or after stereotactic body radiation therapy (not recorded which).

CDR3 amino acids: CASSIGQGETQYF. DNA of the CDR3: TGTGCCAGCAGCATAGGACAGGGGGAGACCCAGTACTTC. This chain links TRBV7-3 with TRBJ2-5, with 9 bases identical to TRBD1. Germline CDR1 and CDR2: SGHTA and FQGTGA. Trimming took 5 bases from V and 5 from J; bases not matched to a gene: 3. The CDR3 covers 13 residues.